This T cell receptor (beta chain) was identified in a study of blood T cell repertoires in COVID-19. Overall study: Samples representing acute and convalescent COVID-19 were sourced from the United States, Italy and Spain. In each case, the material was cDNA or gDNA derived from T cells, B-cell-depleted T cells, or PBMCs.

As originally analysed: The assay estimated nucleated cells by amplifying reference gene primers. TCRdb's copy holds only in-frame clones and misses some; the assay was immunoSEQ multiplex PCR. The V and J calls and clone size are taken from that table; D and trimming were inferred from the DNA. This table holds 150,000 to 200,000 clones, about 80% found once. Sequencing was performed on peripheral blood. This clonotype originated in a woman of 80 years or more with acute or convalescent COVID-19.

The CDR3 nucleotides are TGTGCCAGTAGTCGACAAACAGGGCTCGGACAGCCCCAGCATTTT. It is translated as CASSRQTGLGQPQHF. The V and J genes are TRBV19 and TRBJ1-5, with D maybe TRBD1 (6 bases). Germline V gene sequence: CDR1 LNHDA, CDR2 SQIVND (reference sequence). The V end lost 5 bases, the J end lost 7 bases, and 18 bases lay between the germline ends. There are 15 residues in the CDR3.